The clone carrying this T cell receptor beta chain showed up just once. Some clones are missing from TCRdb's copy, which holds only in-frame ones; the method was immunoSEQ multiplex PCR. The top ten hold around 4.8% of the sample, which has around 330,000 clones, roughly nine tenths seen once. Cohort 3 donors counted as recovered after two negative PCRs, clearance, or resolved symptoms. This sample is part of a study of blood T cell repertoires in COVID-19. Across the whole study: Researchers got acute and convalescent COVID-19 samples from the United States, Italy and Spain. From T cells, B-cell-depleted T cells, or PBMCs came the material, which was cDNA or gDNA.

Sequencing was done on a sample of PBMCs or T cells enriched from blood (not recorded which). The receptor comes from a man aged 60 to 69 who had recovered from COVID-19.

CDR3 in DNA: TGTGCCAGCAGCCGACACCTAGCGACTAGCGGGAGTCAGGGGGGCCCTTACGAGCAGTACTTC. The encoded protein is CASSRHLATSGSQGGPYEQYF. The rearrangement links TRBV4-2 to TRBJ2-7; 12 bases fit TRBD2. The CDR3 totals 21 residues. Germline V gene lookup returns CDR1 LGHNA and CDR2 YNFKEQ. V trimming: 4 bases; J trimming: 4 bases; junction bases outside the gene matches: 23.